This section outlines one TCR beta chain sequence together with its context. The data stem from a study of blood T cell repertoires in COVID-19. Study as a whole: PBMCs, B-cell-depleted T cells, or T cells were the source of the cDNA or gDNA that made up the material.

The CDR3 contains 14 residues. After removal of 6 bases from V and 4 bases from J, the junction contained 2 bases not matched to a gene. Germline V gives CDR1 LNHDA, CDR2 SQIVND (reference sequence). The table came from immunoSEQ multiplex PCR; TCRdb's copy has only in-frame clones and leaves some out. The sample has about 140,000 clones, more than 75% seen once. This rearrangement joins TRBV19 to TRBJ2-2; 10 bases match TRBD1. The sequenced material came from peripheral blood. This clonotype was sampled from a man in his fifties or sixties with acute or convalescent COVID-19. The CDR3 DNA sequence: TGTGCCAGTAGGCGACAGGGGGCCACCGGGGAGCTGTTTTTT. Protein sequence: CASRRQGATGELFF.